This TCR beta chain stems from a study of T-cell reconstitution after alpha-beta-depleted transplantation in children (dated by TCRdb to about 2016). In the study overall: The study quantitatively tracked T-cell immune reconstitution after TCRalphabeta/CD19-depleted allogeneic hematopoietic cell transplantation in children using TCR repertoire profiling.

What the study reported, not specific to this receptor: Over the following months the frequencies of hyperexpanded clones went down, and after one year T-cell counts and TCRbeta diversity were mostly credited to newly produced T cells. In some patients, the high TCRbeta diversity seen at day 60 was put down to recipient T cells and intrathymic progenitors that had survived conditioning. About two months after transplant, the apparently early recovery of alphabetaT-cell counts reportedly depended on just several hundred clones that had expanded rapidly and came from non-depleted graft cells.

Worth noting for this clonotype: Its recognized antigen is unknown. Base quality data are lacking; no much larger clone is found one base away.

What this sample's treatment or condition label stands for: allogeneic hematopoietic cell transplantation with graft depleted of TCRalphabeta T cells and CD19 B cells. The children who served as transplant recipients had been given grafts of TCRalphabeta/CD19-depleted allogeneic hematopoietic cells. Deletion took 2 bases off V and 3 bases off J, with a span of 13 bases between the germline ends. The germline V gene (reference sequence) gives CDR1 as DFQATT and CDR2 as SNEGSKA. Measured from the cysteine to the phenylalanine, the CDR3 is 14 residues long. Kept here is only the CDR3 DNA, which spans 42 bases and is read in frame from base 1. Libraries were made using PCR. The instrument given in TCRdb is Illumina HiSeq 2500. TCR library preparation used molecular barcoding, with unique molecular identifiers applied to normalize quantification of the TCRbeta repertoire. The raw public data were reprocessed by TCRdb itself: fastp quality trimming at Q25, MiXCR clonotype calling, in-frame beta chains only. For every CDR3 protein sequence, its rows merge into one entry that carries the most common genes and DNA. Counted in this sample were about 980,000 distinct CDR3 sequences; less than 30% of them appeared once. About 28% of the sample is held by the ten biggest clonotypes.

The specimen was PBMCs, mostly from graft donor cells, collected 360 days after TCRalphabeta/CD19-depleted stem cell transplant. Rearrangement joined TRBV20-1 to TRBJ1-1; the D gene cannot be resolved reliably. This clonotype was obtained from a boy less than two years old who had a stem cell transplant for SCID, so the T cells may come from the graft donor. The CDR3 region has the sequence CSARPRASYTEAFF. The DNA sequence reads TGCAGTGCTAGACCGAGGGCCTCTTACACTGAAGCTTTCTTT.